Shown below are 32 T cell receptor beta chains from a single sample sequenced in a study of monozygotic twins with inflammatory bowel disease. TCRdb derives one entry per CDR3 protein from the 5' RACE reads, leaving out DNA. This table holds 150,000 to 200,000 distinct CDR3 sequences. Sequencing input: blood. The receptors were gathered from a human donor with ulcerative colitis or Crohn's disease, or a healthy co-twin of an affected twin (not recorded which).

The CDR3: CAILEISSYNEQFF. This chain connects TRBV12-3 or TRBV12-4 to TRBJ2-1. The CDR3 loop spans 14 amino acids.

The chain links TRBV23-1 to TRBJ2-1; TCRdb calls TRBD1, which cannot be checked without DNA. TRBV23-1 belongs to the ORF category, with a function that is uncertain. This CDR3 has 12 residues. CDR3: CASSRGGDEQFF.

The chain employs TRBV25-1 and TRBJ1-4. The CDR3 loop spans 11 amino acids. The germline CDR1 and CDR2 sequences are MGHDK and SYGVNS. CDR3 sequence reads: CATYGDGKLFF.

The chain employs TRBV4-1 and TRBJ2-6. The CDR3 has 16 amino acids. Germline V gene data show CDR1 as MGHRA and CDR2 as YSYEKL. The CDR3 loop reads CASSQEWGSGANVLTF.

V and J are TRBV7-8 and TRBJ1-2. The CDR3 is made up of 12 amino acids. Looked up from germline, CDR1 is SGHVS and CDR2 is FQNEAQ. The CDR3 loop reads CASSLKGYGYTF.

This chain uses TRBV5-1 with TRBJ2-2. Per germline, CDR1 SGHRS and CDR2 YFSETQ. The CDR3 is 11 residues long. This chain's CDR3 is CASSYGSELFF.

V gene TRBV29-1 combines with J gene TRBJ1-1. Germline V gene data show CDR1 as SQVTM and CDR2 as ANQGSEA. This CDR3 contains 13 residues. The CDR3 reads CSVGGRLNTEAFF.

The chain carries TRBV19 and TRBJ2-2; there is no DNA to check the TCRdb D call of TRBD1. Germline V gene data show CDR1 as LNHDA and CDR2 as SQIVND (reference sequence). This CDR3 is 14 amino acids long. CDR3 in amino acids: CATRGGIYTGELFF.

The V gene is TRBV5-6, the J gene TRBJ2-1. The CDR3 is 13 residues long. CDR1 SGHDT and CDR2 YYEEEE come from the germline V gene. CDR3: CASSLTYYNEQFF.

This rearrangement joins TRBV5-5 to TRBJ2-7; TCRdb's D gene call, TRBD1, goes unchecked for lack of DNA. CDR1 and CDR2 from the germline V gene are SGHKS and YYEKEE (reference sequence). The length of the CDR3 is 14 residues. CDR3: CASSTRTGLYEQYF. The full variable domain, its missing parts supplied by reference TRBV5-5 and TRBJ2-7, is DAGVTQSPTHLIKTRGQQVTLRCSPISGHKSVSWYQQVLGQGPQFIFQYYEKEERGRGNFPDRFSARQFPNYSSELNVNALLLGDSALYLCASSTRTGLYEQYFGPGTRLTVT.

The chain is built from TRBV28 and TRBJ2-4; no DNA is available, so the TRBD1 call from TCRdb remains unchecked. This CDR3 is 15 amino acids long. Looked up from germline, CDR1 is MDHEN and CDR2 is SYDVKM. The CDR3 here is CASSSNRGTKNIQYF.

The chain carries TRBV24-1 and TRBJ2-7; TCRdb indicates TRBD2, and absent DNA this call remains unverified. CDR3 size: 15 residues. In germline, CDR1 is KGHDR, CDR2 SFDVKD. Here the CDR3 reads CATSDPTSGRHEQYF.

The chain uses TRBV5-1 and TRBJ2-7. Germline assignment: CDR1 SGHRS and CDR2 YFSETQ. The CDR3 consists of 13 residues. CDR3 protein: CASSSDGRGEQYF.

The V and J genes are TRBV2 and TRBJ1-5; the D gene TCRdb calls, TRBD1, cannot be checked with no DNA. The CDR3 loop spans 15 amino acids. The germline CDR1 and CDR2 sequences are SNHLY and FYNNEI. CDR3 sequence reads: CASSDESGSNQPQHF.

The chain recombines TRBV7-3 with TRBJ2-5; with no DNA, the TCRdb D assignment of TRBD1 cannot be verified. The CDR3 extends over 15 amino acids. The V gene's germline CDR1 is SGHTA and CDR2 FQGTGA. The CDR3 sequence is CASSLTGTVQETQYF.

The rearrangement uses TRBV10-3 and TRBJ2-7; the D call of TRBD1 rests on TCRdb alone, since no DNA is present to check it. The CDR3 spans 16 residues. Germline CDR1 ENHRY, CDR2 SYGVKD. CDR3 region: CAISGTGTGGYYEQYF.

This chain connects TRBV7-8 to TRBJ2-3; checking the TCRdb D call of TRBD1 is not possible without DNA. CDR3 size: 16 residues. Germline lookup yields CDR1 SGHVS and CDR2 FQNEAQ. CDR3: CASSLRRTGGTDTQYF.

This rearrangement joins TRBV30 to TRBJ1-2; TCRdb calls TRBD1, which cannot be checked without DNA. The CDR3 is 14 residues long. The germline CDR1 and CDR2 sequences are GTSNPN and SVGIG (reference sequence). This CDR3 is CACPEGVANYGYTF.

The chain links TRBV5-6 to TRBJ2-3; TCRdb's D gene call, TRBD2, goes unchecked for lack of DNA. This CDR3 has 16 residues. Germline V gene sequence: CDR1 SGHDT, CDR2 YYEEEE. The CDR3 is CASSPEGRTGTDTQYF.

The chain combines TRBV9 with TRBJ1-4; the D call of TRBD1 rests on TCRdb alone, since no DNA is present to check it. There are 15 residues in the CDR3. Germline CDR1 SGDLS, CDR2 YYNGEE. The CDR3 reads CASSPRTGTNEKLFF.

The CDR3 spells CASSARDRAPNQPQHF. The chain joins TRBV6-2 or TRBV6-3 to TRBJ1-5; there is no DNA to check the TCRdb D call of TRBD1. The CDR3 has 16 amino acids. The germline V gene encodes CDR1 MNHEY and CDR2 SVGEGT.

The V and J genes are TRBV5-1 and TRBJ1-5; without DNA, the TCRdb call of TRBD1 cannot be checked. This CDR3 contains 16 residues. CDR1 is SGHRS, CDR2 YFSETQ, per germline. The CDR3 region is CASSLGVPRGAQPQHF.

The V call is TRBV3-1, the J call TRBJ2-7; the TRBD1 assignment by TCRdb is unverifiable without DNA. Germline CDR1 reads LGHDT; CDR2 reads YNNKEL (reference sequence). The CDR3 covers 12 residues. CDR3 loop: CASSNPGYEQYF.

V gene TRBV5-1 combines with J gene TRBJ1-2; the TCRdb D gene call, TRBD1, has no DNA to confirm it. Germline CDR1 reads SGHRS; CDR2 reads YFSETQ. This CDR3 spans 17 amino acids. The CDR3 reads CASSLGGGAWANYGYTF.

The rearrangement joins TRBV11-2 to TRBJ2-5; the TCRdb D gene call, TRBD2, has no DNA to confirm it. This CDR3 is built from 13 residues. Germline loops: CDR1 SGHAT, CDR2 FQNNGV. The CDR3 sequence is CASSGTSLETQYF. Full variable domain (remainder filled in from reference TRBV11-2 and TRBJ2-5): EAGVAQSPRYKIIEKRQSVAFWCNPISGHATLYWYQQILGQGPKLLIQFQNNGVVDDSQLPKDRFSAERLKGVDSTLKIQPAKLEDSAVYLCASSGTSLETQYFGPGTRLLVL.

The rearrangement joins TRBV12-3 or TRBV12-4 to TRBJ1-2; TCRdb selects TRBD1, and the lack of DNA leaves this call unchecked. The length of the CDR3 is 14 residues. The CDR3 here is CASSFAGTDYGYTF.

The chain joins TRBV20-1 to TRBJ1-1; as DNA is missing, the TRBD1 call by TCRdb cannot be tested. The CDR3 length is 13 residues. CDR1 and CDR2 from the germline V gene are DFQATT and SNEGSKA (reference sequence). The CDR3 loop reads CSGPGAAGTEAFF.

This CDR3 is CASSTRQGANVQPQHF. The rearrangement joins TRBV19 to TRBJ1-5; there is no DNA to check the TCRdb D call of TRBD1. Germline CDR1 LNHDA, CDR2 SQIVND (reference sequence). CDR3 size: 16 residues.

The chain has TRBV12-3 or TRBV12-4 and TRBJ2-7; TCRdb selects TRBD1, and the lack of DNA leaves this call unchecked. The CDR3 contains 15 residues. CDR3: CASSWSTGGAHEQYF.

The chain couples TRBV27 to TRBJ2-7; the D gene TCRdb calls, TRBD1, cannot be checked with no DNA. The germline CDR1 and CDR2 sequences are MNHEY and SMNVEV (reference sequence). The CDR3 is 14 residues long. The CDR3 sequence: CASTRSGTTYEQYF.

The V gene is TRBV5-1, the J gene TRBJ2-1; TCRdb names TRBD2, which stays unverified in the absence of DNA. Germline lookup yields CDR1 SGHRS and CDR2 YFSETQ. The CDR3 runs to 15 residues. The CDR3 region is CASNPGLAGGDEQFF.

The V and J genes are TRBV5-1 and TRBJ2-2; there is no DNA to check the TCRdb D call of TRBD1. Germline CDR1 SGHRS, CDR2 YFSETQ. The CDR3 has 16 amino acids. The CDR3 region is CASSLGTGTNTGELFF.